The 29 T cell receptor beta chains below come from one sample, sequenced in a study of technical replicates of blood from several donors (dated by TCRdb to 2016 to 2017). The library was prepared using the immunoSEQ multiplex PCR assay. The table was pulled from immuneACCESS by TCRdb, which kept in-frame rearrangements only. Such tables lose some clones; where checked, under half of the loss comes from unresolved V genes, and the rest has no known cause. The sample contains some 60,000 clones, over 85% of them found a single time. Of the sample, approximately 5% is held by the ten largest clones. The sample consisted of PBMCs. All receptors come from a human donor in good health. Some clones in this sample may be carry-over from other donors' samples.

V and J are TRBV2 and TRBJ1-3; D remains unclear. Germline-derived CDR1 and CDR2 are SNHLY and FYNNEI. The CDR3 has 13 residues. V lost 7 bases, J lost 7 bases, and 14 bases lay in between. CDR3 sequence reads: CASTGLPGNTIYF. CDR3 coding DNA: TGTGCCAGCACCGGACTCCCGGGTAACACCATATATTTT.

V gene TRBV7-3 combines with J gene TRBJ2-2; D perhaps matches TRBD2 (6 bases). Germline CDR1 and CDR2: SGHTA and FQGTGA. V lost 2 bases, J lost 2 bases, and 9 bases lay in between. This CDR3 region has 15 residues. CDR3 sequence: CASSLASANTGELFF. The CDR3 DNA is TGTGCCAGCAGCTTAGCTAGCGCAAACACCGGGGAGCTGTTTTTT. The complete variable domain, with remaining parts taken from reference TRBV7-3 and TRBJ2-2, reads GAGVSQTPSNKVTEKGKYVELRCDPISGHTALYWYRQSLGQGPEFLIYFQGTGAADDSGLPNDRFFAVRPEGSVSTLKIQRTERGDSAVYLCASSLASANTGELFFGEGSRLTVL.

The genes are TRBV9 and TRBJ2-3; 14 positions match TRBD2. Germline values: CDR1 SGDLS, CDR2 YYNGEE. CDR3 length: 16 amino acids. The junction had 8 bases not matched to a gene; V was cut back by 4 bases and J by 7 bases. The CDR3 here is CASSSGLAGVENTQYF. The DNA for the CDR3 is TGTGCCAGCAGCTCGGGACTAGCGGGGGTGGAGAATACGCAGTATTTT. Variable domain in full (rest from reference TRBV9 and TRBJ2-3): DSGVTQTPKHLITATGQRVTLRCSPRSGDLSVYWYQQSLDQGLQFLIQYYNGEERAKGNILERFSAQQFPDLHSELNLSSLELGDSALYFCASSSGLAGVENTQYFGPGTRLTVL.

The V gene is TRBV5-1, the J gene TRBJ2-2; tentative D call: TRBD1 (6 bases). The germline V gene encodes CDR1 SGHRS and CDR2 YFSETQ. The CDR3 runs to 17 residues. V lost 0 bases and J 0 bases, leaving 12 bases between the germline ends. Here the CDR3 reads CASSLGPTGTNTGELFF. As DNA, the CDR3 is TGCGCCAGCAGCTTGGGGCCCACAGGGACGAACACCGGGGAGCTGTTTTTT. Full variable domain (missing parts from reference TRBV5-1 and TRBJ2-2): KAGVTQTPRYLIKTRGQQVTLSCSPISGHRSVSWYQQTPGQGLQFLFEYFSETQRNKGNFPGRFSGRQFSNSRSEMNVSTLELGDSALYLCASSLGPTGTNTGELFFGEGSRLTVL.

This chain's CDR3 is CASSQDTGQTISGTDTQYF. The CDR3 nucleotides read TGTGCCAGCAGCCAAGATACCGGACAGACAATAAGTGGCACAGATACGCAGTATTTT. The rearrangement links TRBV14 to TRBJ2-3; D might be TRBD1 (6 bases). The CDR3 has 19 residues. Trimming pared 0 bases from V and 1 base from J, leaving 20 bases between. Per the germline V gene, CDR1 is SGHDN and CDR2 is FVKESK.

V usage is TRBV4-2 and J usage is TRBJ1-4, with no clear D. The germline gives CDR1 LGHNA, CDR2 YNFKEQ. This CDR3 has 13 amino acids. V lost 2 bases, J lost 4 bases, and 5 bases lay in between. The CDR3 region is CASSQNLNEKLFF. CDR3 in DNA: TGTGCCAGCAGCCAAAATCTTAATGAAAAACTGTTTTTT.

There are a few counts of this clone. V gene TRBV5-4 combines with J gene TRBJ2-5; TRBD2 aligns across 10 bases. This CDR3 comprises 16 residues. Germline assignment: CDR1 SGHNT and CDR2 YYREEE (reference sequence). With V trimmed by 1 base and J by 5 bases, 8 bases remained unmatched. The CDR3 DNA reads TGTGCCAGCAGCTTGAGGGCTAGCGGGAGTTCGGAGACCCAGTACTTC. Residues: CASSLRASGSSETQYF.

The chain recombines TRBV18 with TRBJ2-1; weak D call: TRBD1 (8 bases). V lost 0 bases, J lost 8 bases, and 17 bases lay in between. From germline, CDR1 is KGHSH and CDR2 LQKENI. The length of the CDR3 is 16 residues. The CDR3 nucleotides are TGTGCCAGCTCACCACCCAGGGGGCGGGAGTTCTATGAGCAGTTCTTC. Encoded protein: CASSPPRGREFYEQFF.

This chain connects TRBV7-2 to TRBJ2-4; 10 bases line up with TRBD1. Germline V gene lookup returns CDR1 SGHTA and CDR2 FQGNSA. V dropped 4 bases and J dropped 7; count of bases not matched to a gene: 4. The length of the CDR3 is 14 residues. DNA of the CDR3: TGTGCCAGCAGCTCGACAGGGGGCCCCAACATTCAGTACTTC. Translated, it gives CASSSTGGPNIQYF.

The chain recombines TRBV2 with TRBJ1-1, with TRBD1 matching over 7 bases. The CDR3 loop spans 13 amino acids. Trimming at V came to 6 bases and at J to 1 base, leaving 2 bases not matched to a gene. The germline V gene encodes CDR1 SNHLY and CDR2 FYNNEI. The CDR3 spells CASRRQGNTEAFF. The CDR3 DNA is TGTGCCAGCAGGCGACAGGGGAACACTGAAGCTTTCTTT.

This rearrangement joins TRBV7-2 to TRBJ2-7; 10 nucleotides agree with TRBD2. Germline V gene data show CDR1 as SGHTA and CDR2 as FQGNSA. This CDR3 region has 12 residues. The V segment lost 1 base and the J segment 9 bases; nucleotides outside the gene matches: 0. DNA of the CDR3: TGTGCCAGCAGCTTAGGACTAGCGGGGCAGTACTTC. Amino acid sequence: CASSLGLAGQYF.

This clone was seen just once. The rearrangement uses TRBV12-5 and TRBJ2-1; D might be TRBD1 (5 bases). The germline V gene has CDR1 LGHNT and CDR2 FRNRAP. The CDR3 consists of 16 residues. V lost 0 bases and J lost 8, with 17 bases in between. As DNA, the CDR3 is TGTGCTAGTGGTTTGGTCCAACTAAATCACAGGTATGAGCAGTTCTTC. Residues: CASGLVQLNHRYEQFF.

The V gene is TRBV4-1, the J gene TRBJ1-1; D is possibly TRBD1 (6 bases). With 4 bases removed from V and 6 bases from J, the gap between germline ends came to 18 bases. This CDR3 has 15 residues. Germline V gene sequence: CDR1 MGHRA, CDR2 YSYEKL. CDR3 sequence (DNA): TGCGCCAGCAGCCGGCAAAAGGGGGAGAGAGCTGAAGCTTTCTTT. It yields the protein CASSRQKGERAEAFF.

This chain links TRBV5-1 with TRBJ2-7, with TRBD1 matching over 8 bases. CDR3 size: 16 residues. J was trimmed by 1 base and V by 0 bases; bases with no gene match: 6. The germline V gene encodes CDR1 SGHRS and CDR2 YFSETQ. CDR3 DNA sequence: TGCGCCAGCAGCTTGGTTAACAGGGGGGCATCCTACGAGCAGTACTTC. Amino acid sequence: CASSLVNRGASYEQYF.

The chain has TRBV5-1 and TRBJ1-3, with D uncertain. The ends were cut back, 0 bases at V and 2 bases at J, with 9 bases in the middle. In germline, CDR1 is SGHRS, CDR2 YFSETQ. The CDR3 loop spans 15 amino acids. CDR3 residues: CASSLGSQAGNTIYF. The CDR3 bases are TGCGCCAGCAGCTTGGGTTCCCAGGCTGGAAACACCATATATTTT.

V usage is TRBV21-1 and J usage is TRBJ2-2; the table's TRBD2 call for D was not verified on the DNA. TRBV21-1 is described as a pseudogene. The CDR3 length is 19 residues. CDR3 amino acids: CASNNILWRGGLNTGELFF. The CDR3 DNA reads as TGTGCCAGCAACAACATACTTTGGCGGGGGGGCCTAAACACCGGGGAGCTGTTTTTT.

The table lists this clone with a count of one. The rearrangement links TRBV7-2 to TRBJ2-7, with 10 bases aligning to TRBD2. V trimming: 2 bases; J trimming: 2 bases; junction bases outside the gene matches: 3. The length of the CDR3 is 15 residues. CDR1 SGHTA and CDR2 FQGNSA come from the germline V gene. The CDR3 coding sequence is TGTGCCAGCAGCTTATGGACTAGCGGAGCCTACGAGCAGTACTTC. This translates into CASSLWTSGAYEQYF.

A note on this clone: The junction and the germline gene differ at one end; a read error may be behind it. Other DNA sequences within the sample encode an identical CDR3. V is TRBV6-4 and J is TRBJ2-1; TRBD1 aligns across 9 bases. Per germline, CDR1 MRHNA and CDR2 SNTAGT. The CDR3 totals 16 residues. The CDR3 is CASSDAPGQGLNEQFF. The CDR3 DNA reads as TGTGCCAGTAGTGACGCACCGGGACAGGGCCTCAATGAGCAGTTCTTC.

The chain uses TRBV10-3 and TRBJ2-7; TRBD2 matches 10 bases. The CDR3 is made up of 15 amino acids. The germline V gene has CDR1 ENHRY and CDR2 SYGVKD. Losses at the gene ends were 4 bases for V and 6 bases for J; bases not matched to a gene: 9. CDR3 loop: CAISAQSGRVGEQYF. The CDR3 region has the DNA TGTGCCATCAGTGCCCAAAGCGGGAGGGTTGGCGAGCAGTACTTC.

The chain uses TRBV5-8 and TRBJ2-7; possibly TRBD1 for D (6 bases). Germline loops: CDR1 SGHTS, CDR2 YDEGEE. This CDR3 is built from 14 residues. V was trimmed by 5 bases and J by 5 bases, leaving 17 bases between them. The CDR3 protein is CASSVGAPLDEQYF. The CDR3, as DNA: TGTGCCAGCAGTGTGGGGGCACCCCTAGACGAGCAGTACTTC.

The chain couples TRBV19 to TRBJ1-5; D possibly corresponds to TRBD1 (6 bases). The germline CDR1 and CDR2 sequences are LNHDA and SQIVND (reference sequence). The CDR3 is 16 amino acids. V lost 7 bases and J lost 0, with 16 bases in between. The CDR3 DNA sequence: TGTGCCAGTACCCTTCAGAGGGGGTATAGCAATCAGCCCCAGCATTTT. It yields the protein CASTLQRGYSNQPQHF.

CDR3 sequence (DNA): TGTGCCAGCAGTTTCGACAAGGAAATCACAGATACGCAGTATTTT. Its translation is CASSFDKEITDTQYF. The J gene is TRBJ2-3, the V gene TRBV27, with no clear D. The V gene's germline CDR1 is MNHEY and CDR2 SMNVEV (reference sequence). Trimming took off 3 bases at V and 2 bases at J, with 12 bases between the two ends. The CDR3 loop spans 15 amino acids.

The chain links TRBV27 to TRBJ2-7; D unclear. Trimming took 0 bases from V and 0 from J, leaving 6 bases between them. Germline CDR1 and CDR2: MNHEY and SMNVEV (reference sequence). The CDR3 extends over 14 amino acids. The CDR3 sequence is CASSLSHSSYEQYF. The DNA of the CDR3 is TGTGCCAGCAGTTTATCTCACAGCTCCTACGAGCAGTACTTC.

V gene TRBV7-9 combines with J gene TRBJ1-2, with no clear D. The CDR3 loop spans 16 amino acids. Per germline, CDR1 SEHNR and CDR2 FQNEAQ (reference sequence). V lost 4 bases to trimming and J lost 4 bases, with 19 bases between them. This chain's CDR3 is CASSSWAETVRYGYTF. For the CDR3, the DNA is TGTGCCAGCAGCTCCTGGGCAGAAACTGTTCGCTATGGCTACACCTTC.

The J gene is TRBJ1-5, the V gene TRBV7-8, with TRBD1 as a possible D gene (6 bases). The V and J ends lost 5 bases and 1 base respectively, with 12 bases between them. The CDR3 has 15 amino acids. Germline CDR1 SGHVS, CDR2 FQNEAQ. The CDR3 nucleotides are TGTGCCAGCAGCCTTATCGGACAGAGCAATCAGCCCCAGCATTTT. As protein: CASSLIGQSNQPQHF.

The chain carries TRBV19 and TRBJ1-1; no firm D call. The germline V gene has CDR1 LNHDA and CDR2 SQIVND (reference sequence). Trimming took off 9 bases at V and 3 bases at J, with 14 bases between the two ends. The CDR3 consists of 13 residues. The CDR3 sequence: CASTETSYTEAFF. CDR3 DNA: TGTGCCAGCACCGAGACATCGTACACTGAAGCTTTCTTT.

This chain joins TRBV4-3 and TRBJ2-1; D not resolved. The CDR3 spans 14 residues. Germline lookup yields CDR1 LGHNA and CDR2 YSLEER. The V end was cut by 2 bases, the J end by 10 bases, with 15 bases between. This CDR3 is CASSQIGRSPEQFF. CDR3 sequence (DNA): TGCGCCAGCAGCCAAATTGGCCGGAGTCCCGAGCAGTTCTTC.

The chain combines TRBV7-9 with TRBJ2-1; 9 positions match TRBD2. This CDR3 is 15 amino acids long. The junction had 6 bases not matched to a gene; V was cut back by 2 bases and J by 7 bases. Germline CDR1 reads SEHNR; CDR2 reads FQNEAQ (reference sequence). The CDR3 DNA reads as TGTGCCAGCAGCTTATTGCGGGAGGGGCGGAATGAGCAGTTCTTC. It codes for CASSLLREGRNEQFF.

The chain is built from TRBV6-6 and TRBJ1-1, with D perhaps matching TRBD1 (6 bases). V lost 9 bases to trimming and J lost 1 base, with 12 bases between them. The CDR3 sequence is 13 residues long. Germline V CDR1 and CDR2: MNHNY, SVGAGI (reference sequence). The CDR3 loop reads CASTGGGNTEAFF. The CDR3 nucleotides read TGTGCCAGTACGGGGGGCGGGAACACTGAAGCTTTCTTT.